One and the same sample provided the 29 T cell receptor beta chains below, sequenced in a study of CD8 T cells in ankylosing spondylitis. TCRdb fed the 5' RACE reads into MiXCR, producing one record per CDR3 protein. The sample includes more than 200,000 distinct CDR3 sequences, 20% to 30% seen only once; the top ten take approximately 0.61%. The sample consisted of blood, either unsorted or a sorted T cell fraction (not recorded which). The receptors shown here come from a male donor with ankylosing spondylitis or in good health (not recorded which).

J is TRBJ2-3 and V is TRBV10-3, with D unclear. Germline CDR1 ENHRY, CDR2 SYGVKD. The CDR3 runs 12 residues. Trimming stripped 3 bases from V and 6 bases from J, with 7 bases between. In DNA form, the CDR3 reads TGTGCCATCAGTGACACCGTGGATACGCAGTATTTT. This gives the protein CAISDTVDTQYF.

This clonotype was found a few times. The chain is built from TRBV10-1 and TRBJ2-1; tentatively, D is TRBD2 (6 bases). The CDR3 runs to 15 residues. CDR1 is WNHNN and CDR2 is SYGVQD in the germline V gene (reference sequence). DNA for the CDR3: TGCGCAATCCAGCTAAGCGGGCTCACCTACAATGAGCAGTTCTTC. As protein: CAIQLSGLTYNEQFF.

The J gene is TRBJ2-7, the V gene TRBV7-2; a possible D gene is TRBD1 (5 bases). The CDR3 has 14 residues. Trimming took off 5 bases at V and 3 bases at J, with 14 bases between the two ends. Germline V CDR1 and CDR2: SGHTA, FQGNSA. In DNA form, the CDR3 reads TGTGCCAGCAGCATATCGACAGATCTCTACGAGCAGTACTTC. It is translated as CASSISTDLYEQYF. The whole variable domain, remainder taken from reference TRBV7-2 and TRBJ2-7, is GAGVSQSPSNKVTEKGKDVELRCDPISGHTALYWYRQSLGQGLEFLIYFQGNSAPDKSGLPSDRFSAERTGGSVSTLTIQRTQQEDSAVYLCASSISTDLYEQYFGPGTRLTVT.

This clonotype was recorded many times. The V gene is TRBV20-1, the J gene TRBJ2-1, with D possibly TRBD1 on 6 matching bases. CDR3 length: 16 residues. Trimming stripped 3 bases from V and 0 bases from J, with 15 bases between. Looked up from germline, CDR1 is DFQATT and CDR2 is SNEGSKA (reference sequence). The CDR3 region is CSARQGHPSSYNEQFF. CDR3 in DNA: TGCAGTGCTAGGCAGGGACACCCTAGCTCCTACAATGAGCAGTTCTTC.

To note about this clonotype: Given a much more abundant clone one base away, this may be a read error. V is TRBV4-2 and J is TRBJ2-7; the match to TRBD1 covers 8 bases. The CDR3 loop spans 16 amino acids. Germline V lookup: CDR1 LGHNA, CDR2 YNFKEQ. Written as DNA, the CDR3 is TGTGCCAGCAGCCAAGCGACAGGGGAGACAATCCACGAGGAGTACTTC. Its protein product is CASSQATGETIHEEYF.

The chain uses TRBV10-1 and TRBJ2-7; D unclear. V lost 4 bases to trimming and J lost 2 bases, with 9 bases between them. Germline lookup yields CDR1 WNHNN and CDR2 SYGVQD (reference sequence). The CDR3 extends over 13 amino acids. The CDR3, as DNA: TGCGCCAGCAGTGCAGGCTTTACCTACGAGCAGTACTTC. It specifies CASSAGFTYEQYF.

This clonotype was counted many times. The V gene is TRBV7-8, the J gene TRBJ2-1; a weak D match, TRBD1 (5 bases). The CDR3 is 13 residues long. Trimming removed 5 bases from V and 6 bases from J, with 11 bases in between. Germline values: CDR1 SGHVS, CDR2 FQNEAQ. The CDR3 is CASSGRVRNEQFF. The CDR3 DNA follows: TGTGCCAGCAGCGGCAGGGTTCGCAATGAGCAGTTCTTC.

At least ten counts were recorded for this clonotype. V and J are TRBV25-1 and TRBJ2-5, with 7 bases aligning to TRBD2. The germline V gene has CDR1 MGHDK and CDR2 SYGVNS. J gave up 5 bases and V 6 bases, and 6 bases lay outside the gene matches. CDR3 size: 13 residues. CDR3 residues: CASRRGVRETQYF. The DNA of the CDR3 is TGTGCCAGCAGACGGGGGGTCCGCGAGACCCAGTACTTC. The full variable domain, rest sourced from reference TRBV25-1 and TRBJ2-5, is EADIYQTPRYLVIGTGKKITLECSQTMGHDKMYWYQQDPGMELHLIHYSYGVNSTEKGDLSSESTVSRIRTEHFPLTLESARPSHTSQYLCASRRGVRETQYFGPGTRLLVL.

This clonotype was picked up many times. The chain recombines TRBV20-1 with TRBJ1-1; 7 bases map to TRBD1. From germline, CDR1 is DFQATT and CDR2 SNEGSKA (reference sequence). With V trimmed by 3 bases and J by 2 bases, 9 bases remained unmatched. This CDR3 is 15 amino acids long. This CDR3 is CSARVSTGINTEAFF. CDR3 in DNA: TGCAGTGCTAGGGTTTCGACAGGGATTAACACTGAAGCTTTCTTT.

This clonotype occurred many times. V and J are TRBV7-2 and TRBJ2-7, with 9 bases matching TRBD2. Germline V gene data show CDR1 as SGHTA and CDR2 as FQGNSA. The CDR3 is 17 residues long. V shed 4 bases, J shed 2 bases, and the junction held 12 bases outside the gene matches. The CDR3 bases are TGTGCCAGCAGCTCACGGGGTGGCGGGGGGGGACCCTACGAGCAGTACTTC. Translating gives CASSSRGGGGGPYEQYF. Based on the CDR3 plus reference TRBV7-2 and TRBJ2-7, the full variable domain is GAGVSQSPSNKVTEKGKDVELRCDPISGHTALYWYRQSLGQGLEFLIYFQGNSAPDKSGLPSDRFSAERTGGSVSTLTIQRTQQEDSAVYLCASSSRGGGGGPYEQYFGPGTRLTVT.

This clonotype was seen more than once but under ten times. This rearrangement joins TRBV20-1 to TRBJ2-2; D is unclear. V lost 0 bases and J 4 bases, leaving 6 bases between the germline ends. CDR1 and CDR2 from the germline V gene are DFQATT and SNEGSKA (reference sequence). This CDR3 has 13 residues. The CDR3 is CSARDGSTGELFF. The CDR3 DNA reads TGCAGTGCTAGAGATGGCTCCACCGGGGAGCTGTTTTTT.

The chain has TRBV12-3 or TRBV12-4 and TRBJ1-1; D gene ambiguous. The length of the CDR3 is 14 residues. V was trimmed by 6 bases and J by 4 bases, leaving 15 bases between them. Here the CDR3 reads CASSSKGVPTEAFF. In DNA form, the CDR3 reads TGTGCCAGCAGCTCAAAAGGAGTGCCCACTGAAGCTTTCTTT.

This clonotype has ten or more counts. The rearrangement links TRBV6-5 to TRBJ1-1; D is possibly TRBD1 (5 bases). The V end was cut by 2 bases, the J end by 5 bases, with 15 bases between. From germline, CDR1 is MNHEY and CDR2 SVGAGI. The CDR3 extends over 15 amino acids. The CDR3 nucleotides are TGTGCCAGCAGTTACCTCGGGGGTGTAAGGACTGAAGCTTTCTTT. Its protein product is CASSYLGGVRTEAFF.

This clonotype was recorded at least ten times. The rearrangement joins TRBV12-3 or TRBV12-4 to TRBJ2-1; TRBD1 matches at 7 bases. CDR3 size: 14 residues. The trim removed 6 bases at V and 6 bases at J, leaving 8 bases unmatched. The CDR3 reads CASRPTGVGNEQFF. In nucleotides, the CDR3 is TGTGCCAGCAGACCCACAGGGGTGGGCAATGAGCAGTTCTTC.

The chain carries TRBV18 and TRBJ2-1; 11 bases map to TRBD2. The CDR3 length is 15 residues. The V segment lost 4 bases and the J segment 6 bases; nucleotides outside the gene matches: 5. Germline V gene lookup returns CDR1 KGHSH and CDR2 LQKENI. CDR3 amino acids: CASSLTGTSGNEQFF. CDR3 DNA: TGTGCCAGCTCACTGACCGGGACTAGCGGCAATGAGCAGTTCTTC.

The chain uses TRBV12-3 or TRBV12-4 and TRBJ2-3; 8 positions match TRBD2. With V trimmed by 2 bases and J by 6 bases, 10 bases remained unmatched. The CDR3 is 16 residues long. The CDR3 sequence is CASSLRRGATPDTQYF. DNA of the CDR3: TGTGCCAGCAGTTTAAGGCGGGGGGCGACTCCCGATACGCAGTATTTT.

This clonotype has a count of ten or more. The chain combines TRBV20-1 with TRBJ2-5, with TRBD2 matching over 12 bases. Germline CDR1 reads DFQATT; CDR2 reads SNEGSKA (reference sequence). V lost 6 bases and J lost 5; bases outside the gene matches: 7. The CDR3 runs to 14 residues. The CDR3 loop reads CSAIGLAGMETQYF. The CDR3 DNA follows: TGCAGTGCGATCGGACTAGCGGGGATGGAGACCCAGTACTTC.

This clonotype was seen ten or more times. V and J are TRBV5-1 and TRBJ1-2; TRBD1 agrees at 9 bases. The CDR3 is made up of 15 amino acids. CDR1 is SGHRS and CDR2 is YFSETQ in the germline V gene. Unmatched junction bases numbered 8, after V lost 4 bases and J lost 4 bases. CDR3: CASSRTGEGSYGYTF. In DNA form, the CDR3 reads TGCGCCAGCAGCAGGACAGGGGAGGGGAGCTATGGCTACACCTTC. Based on the CDR3 plus reference TRBV5-1 and TRBJ1-2, the full variable domain is KAGVTQTPRYLIKTRGQQVTLSCSPISGHRSVSWYQQTPGQGLQFLFEYFSETQRNKGNFPGRFSGRQFSNSRSEMNVSTLELGDSALYLCASSRTGEGSYGYTFGSGTRLTVV.

The chain carries TRBV29-1 and TRBJ2-1; D is undetermined. The CDR3 has 16 amino acids. CDR1 is SQVTM, CDR2 ANQGSEA, per germline. V shed 0 bases and J shed 10 bases, with 22 bases lying between them. CDR3 sequence (DNA): TGCAGCGTTGAAGATCCCTGGGGAAGAGCAGTTCAAGAGCAGTTCTTC. It yields the protein CSVEDPWGRAVQEQFF.

This clonotype was found many times. The chain uses TRBV28 and TRBJ2-3; D is unresolved. This CDR3 region has 13 residues. CDR1 is MDHEN and CDR2 is SYDVKM in the germline V gene. V gave up 6 bases and J gave up 0 bases, with 7 bases separating them. CDR3 DNA sequence: TGTGCCAGCAGCCAGGTTAGCACAGATACGCAGTATTTT. Protein sequence: CASSQVSTDTQYF.

The V gene is TRBV20-1, the J gene TRBJ2-1, with 8 nucleotides matching TRBD1. The CDR3 has 16 residues. CDR1 and CDR2 (germline): DFQATT, SNEGSKA (reference sequence). The J segment lost 3 bases and the V segment lost 4 bases, leaving 11 bases of the junction unmatched. Written as DNA, the CDR3 is TGCAGTGCTATCCCCGGACAGGGTCCGGACTACAATGAGCAGTTCTTC. Translated: CSAIPGQGPDYNEQFF.

This chain uses TRBV27 with TRBJ2-7; the match to TRBD1 covers 9 bases. Germline V gene lookup returns CDR1 MNHEY and CDR2 SMNVEV (reference sequence). The CDR3 length is 16 residues. J lost 7 bases, V lost 3 bases, and 13 bases had no gene match. The CDR3 sequence: CASSFMVGQGVGEQYF. CDR3 DNA: TGTGCCAGCAGTTTTATGGTGGGACAGGGTGTAGGGGAGCAGTACTTC.

There are a few counts of this clonotype. The rearrangement uses TRBV20-1 and TRBJ1-2, with D possibly TRBD1 on 6 matching bases. The V gene lost 0 bases and the J gene lost 1 base, with 9 bases spanning the gap. CDR1 DFQATT and CDR2 SNEGSKA come from the germline V gene (reference sequence). CDR3 length: 14 residues. The CDR3 sequence: CSARETGVNYGYTF. The CDR3 nucleotides read TGCAGTGCTAGAGAGACAGGTGTTAACTATGGCTACACCTTC.

V and J are TRBV5-6 and TRBJ2-5; maybe TRBD2 (6 bases). Germline-derived CDR1 and CDR2 are SGHDT and YYEEEE. V was cut by 0 bases and J by 1 base, with 13 bases left in between. The CDR3 runs 16 residues. The CDR3 sequence: CASSLAAGYLQETQYF. The CDR3 DNA follows: TGTGCCAGCAGCTTGGCCGCGGGGTACCTCCAAGAGACCCAGTACTTC.

This rearrangement joins TRBV29-1 to TRBJ1-1; D unclear. Germline-derived CDR1 and CDR2 are SQVTM and ANQGSEA. This CDR3 comprises 12 residues. Trimming pared 3 bases from V and 4 bases from J, leaving 9 bases between. CDR3 region: CSVDSSVTEAFF. The CDR3 region has the DNA TGCAGCGTTGATTCGTCCGTCACTGAAGCTTTCTTT.

In this sample, this clonotype turned up once. V is TRBV30 and J is TRBJ2-2; D is perhaps TRBD1 (6 bases). The V end lost 2 bases, the J end lost 7 bases, and 20 bases lay between the germline ends. This CDR3 is 16 amino acids long. Per the germline V gene, CDR1 is GTSNPN and CDR2 is SVGIG (reference sequence). CDR3 protein: CAWSLLRGGWIGELFF. DNA for the CDR3: TGTGCCTGGAGTCTCCTAAGAGGGGGATGGATCGGGGAGCTGTTTTTT.

This clonotype has more than one count but fewer than ten. The chain joins TRBV20-1 to TRBJ2-1; TRBD2 is a possible D gene (5 bases). CDR1 and CDR2 from the germline V gene are DFQATT and SNEGSKA (reference sequence). Trimming removed 4 bases from V and 0 bases from J, with 19 bases in between. The CDR3 covers 17 residues. CDR3 residues: CSANDPRATRSYNEQFF. The CDR3 DNA reads as TGCAGTGCTAATGATCCGCGGGCTACCCGCTCCTACAATGAGCAGTTCTTC.

The sample holds many counts of this clonotype. The gene calls are TRBV7-8 and TRBJ2-1; no definite D call. Germline V CDR1 and CDR2: SGHVS, FQNEAQ. Trimming left V 1 base short and J 6 bases short, with 13 bases between. This CDR3 spans 15 amino acids. CDR3 sequence reads: CASSLGAGWTNEQFF. DNA of the CDR3: TGTGCCAGCAGCTTAGGGGCAGGTTGGACCAATGAGCAGTTCTTC.

Only a few counts were recorded for this clonotype. This chain joins TRBV20-1 and TRBJ2-3; TRBD2 might be the D (5 bases). The V gene's germline CDR1 is DFQATT and CDR2 SNEGSKA (reference sequence). The CDR3 consists of 15 residues. V was shortened by 2 bases and J by 3 bases, with 15 bases between the two germline ends. CDR3 DNA: TGCAGTGCTAGAACGCTAGCCCTGAGGACAGATACGCAGTATTTT. Amino acid sequence: CSARTLALRTDTQYF.